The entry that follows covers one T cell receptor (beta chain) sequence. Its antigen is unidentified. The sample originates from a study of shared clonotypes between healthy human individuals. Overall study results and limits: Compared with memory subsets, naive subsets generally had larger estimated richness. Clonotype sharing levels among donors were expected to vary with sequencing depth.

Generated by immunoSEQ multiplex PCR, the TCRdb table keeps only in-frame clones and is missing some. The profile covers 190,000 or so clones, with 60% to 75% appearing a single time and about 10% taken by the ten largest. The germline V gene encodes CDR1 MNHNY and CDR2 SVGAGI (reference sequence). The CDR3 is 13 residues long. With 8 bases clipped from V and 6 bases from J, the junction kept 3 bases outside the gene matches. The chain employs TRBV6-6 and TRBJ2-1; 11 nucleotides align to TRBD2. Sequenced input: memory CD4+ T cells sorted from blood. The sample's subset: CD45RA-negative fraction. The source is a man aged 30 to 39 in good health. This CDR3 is CASGTSGRNEQFF. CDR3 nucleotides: TGTGCCAGCGGGACTAGCGGACGCAATGAGCAGTTCTTC.